Presented here are 32 T cell receptor beta chains from one specimen sequenced in a study of CD8 T cells in Susac syndrome. The RNA input was roughly 0.45 to 1 ug, and it was reverse transcribed with random hexamers. Using its own MiXCR run on the immunoSEQ multiplex PCR reads, TCRdb lists one record per CDR3 protein. The sample has 180,000 or so distinct CDR3 sequences, about 95% seen once. The sample taken for sequencing was CD4+ T cells from PBMCs. The receptor set was obtained from a human donor in good health.

The J gene is TRBJ1-1, the V gene TRBV18; unclear D gene. The V end lost 6 bases, the J end lost 3 bases, and 5 bases lay between the germline ends. The CDR3 runs 11 residues. CDR1 and CDR2 from the germline V gene are KGHSH and LQKENI. The CDR3 DNA sequence: TGTGCCAGCTCCTGGGACACTGAAGCTTTCTTT. Its protein is CASSWDTEAFF.

The chain combines TRBV5-1 with TRBJ2-4, with D perhaps matching TRBD2 (6 bases). The CDR3 spans 15 residues. Trimming removed 3 bases at V and 8 bases at J, with 18 bases between. CDR1 is SGHRS, CDR2 YFSETQ, per germline. This CDR3 reads CASSSTEGGSDIQYF. The DNA of the CDR3 is TGCGCCAGCAGCTCCACGGAGGGAGGTTCGGACATTCAGTACTTC. The whole variable domain, filled in from reference TRBV5-1 and TRBJ2-4, reads KAGVTQTPRYLIKTRGQQVTLSCSPISGHRSVSWYQQTPGQGLQFLFEYFSETQRNKGNFPGRFSGRQFSNSRSEMNVSTLELGDSALYLCASSSTEGGSDIQYFGAGTRLSVL.

The chain links TRBV18 to TRBJ2-1, with TRBD1 identical over 7 bases. The germline V gene encodes CDR1 KGHSH and CDR2 LQKENI. This CDR3 contains 15 residues. Trimming removed 1 base from V and 0 bases from J; junction bases left unmatched: 0. For the CDR3, the DNA is TGTGCCAGCTCACCACGGGACAGCTCCTACAATGAGCAGTTCTTC. It yields the protein CASSPRDSSYNEQFF.

This chain connects TRBV9 to TRBJ2-1, with a possible D match to TRBD2 (6 bases). The CDR3 is 16 amino acids. Germline CDR1 and CDR2: SGDLS and YYNGEE. Trimming took off 4 bases at V and 0 bases at J, with 14 bases between the two ends. The CDR3 coding sequence is TGTGCCAGCAGCCCGAGGGACTGGAGCTCCTACAATGAGCAGTTCTTC. Its translation: CASSPRDWSSYNEQFF.

The V and J genes are TRBV3-1 and TRBJ1-5; D possibly corresponds to TRBD1 (5 bases). The CDR3 spans 16 residues. V shed 1 base and J shed 2 bases, with 12 bases lying between them. CDR1 is LGHDT, CDR2 YNNKEL, per germline (reference sequence). CDR3 sequence: CASSQGGLGGNQPQHF. CDR3 sequence (DNA): TGTGCCAGCAGCCAAGGGGGACTCGGGGGCAATCAGCCCCAGCATTTT. Full variable domain (outside the CDR3, taken from reference TRBV3-1 and TRBJ1-5): DTAVSQTPKYLVTQMGNDKSIKCEQNLGHDTMYWYKQDSKKFLKIMFSYNNKELIINETVPNRFSPKSPDKAHLNLHINSLELGDSAVYFCASSQGGLGGNQPQHFGDGTRLSIL.

This chain connects TRBV9 to TRBJ2-1; TRBD2 matches at 9 bases. Germline V CDR1 and CDR2: SGDLS, YYNGEE. The CDR3 is 15 residues long. The V and J ends lost 3 bases and 4 bases, in that order; junction bases with no gene match: 5. The CDR3 protein is CASSEASGKYNEQFF. CDR3 in DNA: TGTGCCAGCAGCGAAGCTAGCGGGAAGTACAATGAGCAGTTCTTC.

This chain links TRBV28 with TRBJ1-5, with D maybe TRBD1 (6 bases). The CDR3 spans 14 residues. CDR1 and CDR2 (germline): MDHEN, SYDVKM. The ends were cut back, 6 bases at V and 4 bases at J, with 13 bases in the middle. The CDR3 reads CASRRGQPNQPQHF. CDR3 DNA: TGTGCCAGCAGACGAGGACAGCCAAATCAGCCCCAGCATTTT.

This chain links TRBV5-1 with TRBJ2-5, with 8 bases aligning to TRBD1. CDR3 size: 15 residues. Per germline, CDR1 SGHRS and CDR2 YFSETQ. V lost 5 bases, J lost 1 base, and 7 bases stayed unmatched. Here the CDR3 reads CASRVTGASQETQYF. DNA for the CDR3: TGCGCCAGCAGAGTGACAGGGGCCAGCCAAGAGACCCAGTACTTC.

The V gene is TRBV4-3, the J gene TRBJ2-5; D uncertain. The germline gives CDR1 LGHNA, CDR2 YSLEER. This CDR3 is 16 amino acids long. V lost 1 base to trimming and J lost 2 bases, with 14 bases between them. The CDR3 coding sequence is TGCGCCAGCAGCCAAGGCCTTAGTAGGAAACAAGAGACCCAGTACTTC. Amino acid sequence: CASSQGLSRKQETQYF.

This chain joins TRBV30 and TRBJ2-1; 8 bases match TRBD2. The V segment lost 3 bases and the J segment 0 bases; nucleotides outside the gene matches: 7. The germline V gene encodes CDR1 GTSNPN and CDR2 SVGIG (reference sequence). The CDR3 is 16 residues long. CDR3 sequence (DNA): TGTGCCTGGAGCGTCAGACTAGCGAGCTCCTACAATGAGCAGTTCTTC. It codes for CAWSVRLASSYNEQFF.

The chain joins TRBV29-1 to TRBJ2-7; 7 nucleotides agree with TRBD2. This CDR3 spans 13 amino acids. V trimming: 7 bases; J trimming: 0 bases; junction bases outside the gene matches: 6. Germline CDR1 is SQVTM and CDR2 is ANQGSEA. CDR3 region: CSATGLFSYEQYF. The CDR3 region has the DNA TGCAGCGCCACGGGACTATTCTCCTACGAGCAGTACTTC.

This sequence joins TRBV15 and TRBJ2-1; possibly TRBD2 for D (7 bases). Germline V gene data show CDR1 as LNHNV and CDR2 as YYDKDF (reference sequence). The CDR3 consists of 14 residues. V lost 0 bases to trimming and J lost 10 bases, with 13 bases between them. The CDR3 nucleotides are TGTGCCACCAGCAGAGACAGGGGAGGGAGGGAGCAGTTCTTC. Its translation is CATSRDRGGREQFF.

V usage is TRBV13 and J usage is TRBJ2-3; 8 bases match TRBD2. The CDR3 loop spans 15 amino acids. Looked up from germline, CDR1 is PRHDT and CDR2 is FYEKMQ (reference sequence). Trimming removed 4 bases from V and 4 bases from J; junction bases left unmatched: 7. The CDR3 DNA follows: TGTGCCAGCAGCTCTAATAGCGGGATGGCAGATACGCAGTATTTT. It codes for CASSSNSGMADTQYF.

The rearrangement joins TRBV13 to TRBJ2-1; 8 nucleotides match TRBD1. The CDR3 runs 16 residues. Germline V gene lookup returns CDR1 PRHDT and CDR2 FYEKMQ (reference sequence). V was clipped by 3 bases and J by 10 bases; unmatched bases: 14. The CDR3: CASSLVEDRGGKEQFF. As DNA, the CDR3 is TGTGCCAGCAGCTTGGTAGAAGACAGGGGAGGTAAAGAGCAGTTCTTC.

This clonotype was observed once. J is TRBJ1-2 and V is TRBV2; no clear D. V was pared by 3 bases and J by 1 base, with 9 bases between. Germline V CDR1 and CDR2: SNHLY, FYNNEI. The CDR3 consists of 14 residues. DNA for the CDR3: TGTGCCAGCAGTGAGCGGACTGTTAACTATGGCTACACCTTC. As protein: CASSERTVNYGYTF.

V is TRBV9 and J is TRBJ1-1, with a possible D match to TRBD1 (6 bases). This CDR3 is built from 15 residues. The V end was cut by 0 bases, the J end by 0 bases, with 9 bases between. The germline gives CDR1 SGDLS, CDR2 YYNGEE. The CDR3 is CASSVEDSMNTEAFF. In DNA form, the CDR3 reads TGTGCCAGCAGCGTAGAGGACAGCATGAACACTGAAGCTTTCTTT.

The gene calls are TRBV29-1 and TRBJ1-2; 7 positions agree with TRBD1. The CDR3 extends over 12 amino acids. Germline-derived CDR1 and CDR2 are SQVTM and ANQGSEA. With 2 bases clipped from V and 8 bases from J, the junction kept 5 bases outside the gene matches. The CDR3 reads CSVERGGDGYTF. CDR3 sequence (DNA): TGCAGCGTTGAACGAGGGGGCGACGGCTACACCTTC.

V and J are TRBV6-2 or TRBV6-3 and TRBJ1-2; D perhaps matches TRBD1 (6 bases). Germline CDR1 is MNHEY and CDR2 is SVGEGT. The length of the CDR3 is 12 residues. The V end was cut by 10 bases, the J end by 3 bases, with 12 bases between. The CDR3 region has the DNA TGTGCCATCTCGGACAGTCACTATGGCTACACCTTC. Protein sequence: CAISDSHYGYTF.

This rearrangement joins TRBV7-2 to TRBJ2-3, with TRBD2 matching 10 bases. V shed 2 bases, J shed 7 bases, and the junction held 6 bases outside the gene matches. The germline V gene encodes CDR1 SGHTA and CDR2 FQGNSA. CDR3 length: 15 residues. CDR3 nucleotide sequence: TGTGCCAGCAGCTTACAGCGGGAGGGCCTGCATACGCAGTATTTT. Translation gives CASSLQREGLHTQYF.

The rearrangement joins TRBV24-1 to TRBJ1-2, with TRBD1 identical over 7 bases. After removal of 5 bases from V and 4 bases from J, the junction contained 6 bases not matched to a gene. The V gene's germline CDR1 is KGHDR and CDR2 SFDVKD. The CDR3 length is 14 residues. Here the CDR3 reads CATSAGQPTYGYTF. The CDR3, as DNA: TGTGCCACCAGTGCGGGACAGCCGACCTATGGCTACACCTTC.

The rearrangement links TRBV9 to TRBJ2-4; TRBD2 is a possible D gene (5 bases). The CDR3 sequence is 21 residues long. Looked up from germline, CDR1 is SGDLS and CDR2 is YYNGEE. V was clipped by 5 bases and J by 0 bases, with 30 bases between them. The CDR3 sequence is CASSPRPRTAVGSGAKNIQYF. DNA of the CDR3: TGTGCCAGCAGTCCCCGCCCCCGGACTGCCGTCGGCAGTGGAGCCAAAAACATTCAGTACTTC.

The V call is TRBV6-5, the J call TRBJ2-1, with 7 nucleotides matching TRBD1. The CDR3 has 14 residues. Germline V gene sequence: CDR1 MNHEY, CDR2 SVGAGI. The J segment lost 4 bases and the V segment lost 6 bases, leaving 6 bases of the junction unmatched. The CDR3 loop is CASSEGTAYNEQFF. The CDR3 DNA follows: TGTGCCAGCAGCGAGGGGACAGCATACAATGAGCAGTTCTTC.

The chain carries TRBV3-1 and TRBJ2-5; the D call may be TRBD1 or TRBD2 (5 bases each). Per the germline V gene, CDR1 is LGHDT and CDR2 is YNNKEL (reference sequence). V dropped 4 bases and J dropped 7 bases, with 16 bases sitting between them. The CDR3 sequence is 14 residues long. CDR3 nucleotides: TGTGCCAGCAGCCGAGGGACGGAGTTGGGGACCCAGTACTTC. Encoded protein: CASSRGTELGTQYF.

The chain carries TRBV6-2 or TRBV6-3 and TRBJ1-5; TRBD1 matches 7 bases. This CDR3 is 12 amino acids long. Trimming took 4 bases from V and 11 from J; bases not matched to a gene: 5. Per the germline V gene, CDR1 is MNHEY and CDR2 is SVGEGT. DNA of the CDR3: TGTGCCAGCAGTTTTCAGGGGGGAACCCAGCATTTT. Translating gives CASSFQGGTQHF.

The genes are TRBV14 and TRBJ2-7; 9 positions agree with TRBD1. This CDR3 comprises 15 residues. V lost 5 bases, J lost 3 bases, and 8 bases stayed unmatched. Germline V gene sequence: CDR1 SGHDN, CDR2 FVKESK. The CDR3 protein is CASSRGQGIFYEQYF. The CDR3 DNA reads as TGTGCCAGCAGCAGGGGACAGGGAATTTTCTACGAGCAGTACTTC.

The gene calls are TRBV27 and TRBJ2-2, with 11 bases matching TRBD2. The V and J ends lost 5 bases and 4 bases, in that order; junction bases with no gene match: 6. CDR3 length: 16 amino acids. Germline V gene lookup returns CDR1 MNHEY and CDR2 SMNVEV (reference sequence). The CDR3 loop is CASSTRLAGSTGELFF. CDR3 in DNA: TGTGCCAGCAGTACCAGACTAGCGGGATCCACCGGGGAGCTGTTTTTT.

This chain uses TRBV29-1 with TRBJ1-3; D gene uncertain. The CDR3 is 12 amino acids. Trimming cost V 5 bases and J 0 bases, with 5 bases left between them. Per germline, CDR1 SQVTM and CDR2 ANQGSEA. CDR3 in DNA: TGCAGCGTTTCTCTCTCTGGAAACACCATATATTTT. Translation gives CSVSLSGNTIYF.

The V gene is TRBV28, the J gene TRBJ2-1, with 8 bases fitting TRBD2. V shed 5 bases, J shed 14 bases, and the junction held 5 bases outside the gene matches. Germline lookup yields CDR1 MDHEN and CDR2 SYDVKM. The CDR3 spans 11 residues. In nucleotides, the CDR3 is TGTGCCAGCAGTGAGCGGGAGTTGGAGTTCTTC. Protein: CASSERELEFF.

The chain has TRBV4-3 and TRBJ2-2, with D possibly TRBD2 on 5 matching bases. V was shortened by 0 bases and J by 1 base, with 9 bases between the two germline ends. The germline CDR1 and CDR2 sequences are LGHNA and YSLEER. This CDR3 contains 16 residues. The CDR3 DNA reads TGCGCCAGCAGCCAAGAAAGCGGATTGAACACCGGGGAGCTGTTTTTT. It encodes CASSQESGLNTGELFF.

The chain is built from TRBV30 and TRBJ1-1; D remains ambiguous. Trimming stripped 0 bases from V and 3 bases from J, with 8 bases between. Germline CDR1 GTSNPN, CDR2 SVGIG (reference sequence). The CDR3 consists of 13 residues. CDR3 amino acids: CAWSVLGYTEAFF. In nucleotides, the CDR3 is TGTGCCTGGAGTGTATTGGGCTACACTGAAGCTTTCTTT.

The J gene is TRBJ2-7, the V gene TRBV29-1, with TRBD2 matching 8 bases. Germline trimming cut 2 bases from V and 5 bases from J; bases unmatched to any gene: 8. The germline CDR1 and CDR2 sequences are SQVTM and ANQGSEA. The CDR3 runs to 14 residues. The CDR3 bases are TGCAGCGTTGAATCCTCCGGGAGGGGTGACGAGCAGTACTTC. Translating gives CSVESSGRGDEQYF.

The CDR3 is CASRQGTGYTF. CDR3 coding DNA: TGTGCCAGCAGACAGGGGACTGGCTACACCTTC. The V call is TRBV27, the J call TRBJ1-2; 7 nucleotides line up with TRBD1. This CDR3 contains 11 residues. Trimming at V came to 6 bases and at J to 7 bases, leaving 2 bases not matched to a gene. The germline CDR1 and CDR2 sequences are MNHEY and SMNVEV (reference sequence).